The T cell receptor beta chain under discussion was sequenced for a study of T cells in localized non-small cell lung cancer. Study results and limitations: Heterogeneity remains possible because sequencing was limited to only one tumor region. Appearances in adjacent lung were noted for a median 57 of the top 100 tumor clones. Increased T cell density in blood showed an association with longer overall survival. The greatest T cell clonality was found in uninvolved adjacent lung (higher than in tumor).

Profiling relied on immunoSEQ multiplex PCR, and the TCRdb table lists in-frame clones only, not all of them. The repertoire consists of roughly 24,000 clones, with approximately 81% occurring once and the leading ten covering 9.5% to 10%. Comment on this clone: Its antigen is unidentified.

V was pared by 2 bases and J by 5 bases, with 4 bases of the junction left unmatched. This CDR3 region has 16 residues. CDR1 and CDR2 (germline): MNHNS, SASEGT. This sample comprised peripheral blood, obtained before any cancer treatment. The receptor's source is a man aged 40 to 69 with stage III squamous cell lung carcinoma. The V and J genes are TRBV6-1 and TRBJ2-1; 12 bases are shared with TRBD2. In DNA, the CDR3 is TGTGCCAGCAGTGAATGGTGGACTAGCGGGAACAATGAGCAGTTCTTC. Amino acids: CASSEWWTSGNNEQFF.